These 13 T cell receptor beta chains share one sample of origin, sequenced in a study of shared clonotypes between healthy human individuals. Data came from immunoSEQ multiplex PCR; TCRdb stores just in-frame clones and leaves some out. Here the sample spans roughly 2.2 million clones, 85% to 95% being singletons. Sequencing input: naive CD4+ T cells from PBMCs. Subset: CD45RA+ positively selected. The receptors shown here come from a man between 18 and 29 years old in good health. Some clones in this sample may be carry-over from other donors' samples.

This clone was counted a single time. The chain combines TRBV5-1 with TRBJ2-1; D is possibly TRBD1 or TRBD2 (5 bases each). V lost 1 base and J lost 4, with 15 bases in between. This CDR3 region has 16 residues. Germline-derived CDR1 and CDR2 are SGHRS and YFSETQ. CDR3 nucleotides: TGCGCCAGCAGCTTGTTCGGGACCGACTCTTACAATGAGCAGTTCTTC. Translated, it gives CASSLFGTDSYNEQFF.

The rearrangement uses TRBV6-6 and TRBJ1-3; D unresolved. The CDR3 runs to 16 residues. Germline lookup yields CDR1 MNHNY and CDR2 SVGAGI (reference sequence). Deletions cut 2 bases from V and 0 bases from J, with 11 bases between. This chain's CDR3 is CASSYGHPSSGNTIYF. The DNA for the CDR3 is TGTGCCAGCAGTTACGGGCACCCGAGCTCTGGAAACACCATATATTTT.

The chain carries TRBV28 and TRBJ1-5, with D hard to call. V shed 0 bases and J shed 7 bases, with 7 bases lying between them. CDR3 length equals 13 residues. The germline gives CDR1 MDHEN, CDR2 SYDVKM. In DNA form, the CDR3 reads TGTGCCAGCAGTTTATGGGGTCGGCAGCCCCAGCATTTT. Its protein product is CASSLWGRQPQHF.

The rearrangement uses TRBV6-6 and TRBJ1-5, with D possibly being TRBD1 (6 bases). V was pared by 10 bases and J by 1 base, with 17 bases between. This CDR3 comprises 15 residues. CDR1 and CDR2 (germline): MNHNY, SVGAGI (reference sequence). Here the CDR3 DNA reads TGTGCCACCACCAAAGACAGGATAAGCAATCAGCCCCAGCATTTT. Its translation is CATTKDRISNQPQHF.

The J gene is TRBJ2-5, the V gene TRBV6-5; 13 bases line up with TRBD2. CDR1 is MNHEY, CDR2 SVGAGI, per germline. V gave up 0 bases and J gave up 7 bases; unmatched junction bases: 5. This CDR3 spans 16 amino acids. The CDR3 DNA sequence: TGTGCCAGCAGTTACTCACTAGCGGGAGGGCCTCCGACCCAGTACTTC. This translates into CASSYSLAGGPPTQYF.

CDR3 in amino acids: CASSARGLAGDQETQYF. CDR3 coding DNA: TGTGCCAGCAGTGCCAGGGGGCTAGCCGGAGATCAAGAGACCCAGTACTTC. The chain joins TRBV6-1 to TRBJ2-5, with 8 bases identical to TRBD1. The CDR3 loop spans 17 amino acids. The germline V gene encodes CDR1 MNHNS and CDR2 SASEGT. J gave up 2 bases and V 4 bases, and 12 bases lay outside the gene matches.

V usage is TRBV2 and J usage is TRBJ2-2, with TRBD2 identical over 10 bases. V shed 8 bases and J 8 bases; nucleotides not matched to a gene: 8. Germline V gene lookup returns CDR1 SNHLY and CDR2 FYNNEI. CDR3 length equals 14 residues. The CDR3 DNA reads TGTGCCAGCGGAACTAGCGGGGACGGGGGGGAGCTGTTTTTT. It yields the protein CASGTSGDGGELFF.

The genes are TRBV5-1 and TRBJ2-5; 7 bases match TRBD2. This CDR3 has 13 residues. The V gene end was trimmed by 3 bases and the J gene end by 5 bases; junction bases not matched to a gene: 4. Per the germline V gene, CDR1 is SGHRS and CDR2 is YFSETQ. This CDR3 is CASSSGLPETQYF. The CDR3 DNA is TGCGCCAGCAGCTCGGGACTACCCGAGACCCAGTACTTC.

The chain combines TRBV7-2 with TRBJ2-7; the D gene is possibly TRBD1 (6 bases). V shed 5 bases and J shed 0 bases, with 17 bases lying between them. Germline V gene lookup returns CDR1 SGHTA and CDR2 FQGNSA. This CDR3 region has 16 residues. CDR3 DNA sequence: TGTGCCAGCAGCGCTGCAGGGGTTTCAAGCTCCTACGAGCAGTACTTC. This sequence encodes CASSAAGVSSSYEQYF.

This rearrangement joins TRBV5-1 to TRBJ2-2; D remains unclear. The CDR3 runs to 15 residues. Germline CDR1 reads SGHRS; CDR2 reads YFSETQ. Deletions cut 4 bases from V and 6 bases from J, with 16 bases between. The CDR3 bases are TGCGCCAGCAGCCGGATTGGGTCGGAGTCCGGGGAGCTGTTTTTT. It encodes CASSRIGSESGELFF.

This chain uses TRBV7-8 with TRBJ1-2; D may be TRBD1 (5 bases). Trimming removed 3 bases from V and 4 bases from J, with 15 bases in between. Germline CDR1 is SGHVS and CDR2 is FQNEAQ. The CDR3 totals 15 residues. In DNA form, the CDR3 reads TGTGCCAGCAGCTTCACAGGTCCTGCTACCTATGGCTACACCTTC. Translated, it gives CASSFTGPATYGYTF.

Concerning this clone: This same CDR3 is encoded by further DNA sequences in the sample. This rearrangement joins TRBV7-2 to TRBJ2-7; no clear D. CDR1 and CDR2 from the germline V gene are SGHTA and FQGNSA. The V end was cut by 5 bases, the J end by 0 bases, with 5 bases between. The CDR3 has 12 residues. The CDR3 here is CASSRSSYEQYF. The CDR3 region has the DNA TGTGCCAGCAGCCGCAGCTCCTACGAGCAGTACTTC.

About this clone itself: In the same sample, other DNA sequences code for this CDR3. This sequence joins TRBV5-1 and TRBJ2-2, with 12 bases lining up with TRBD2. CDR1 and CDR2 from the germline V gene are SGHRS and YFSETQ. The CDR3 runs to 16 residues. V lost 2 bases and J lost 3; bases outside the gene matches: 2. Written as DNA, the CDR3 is TGCGCCAGCAGCTTCCTAGCGGGAGGGGACACCGGGGAGCTGTTTTTT. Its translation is CASSFLAGGDTGELFF.